The T cell receptor beta chain described here comes from a study of PD-L1 blockade in urothelial cancer. Study context: The study started patients on atezolizumab in the mid-2010s, giving 1,200 mg intravenously every 3 weeks. Patients with male sex and bladder-origin urothelial cancer accounted for most of the roughly 29 enrolled.

Indicated time point: pretreatment peripheral blood. Each PCR had synthetic TCR analog templates added to it as a spike-in. Some clones are missing from TCRdb's copy, which holds only in-frame ones; the method was immunoSEQ multiplex PCR. In the table there are 40,000 to 60,000 clones, approximately 79% of which are singletons. The clonotype was recovered from a man between 65 and 85 years old with urothelial cancer. Sequencing was performed on PBMCs, taken around atezolizumab (anti-PD-L1) treatment.

The CDR3 sequence: CAIRIGQGSNQPQHF. Here the CDR3 DNA reads TGTGCCATCAGAATCGGACAGGGAAGCAATCAGCCCCAGCATTTT. This chain links TRBV10-3 with TRBJ1-5; 8 nucleotides agree with TRBD1. Germline V gene sequence: CDR1 ENHRY, CDR2 SYGVKD. V lost 6 bases, J lost 1 base, and 5 bases stayed unmatched. This CDR3 is built from 15 residues.